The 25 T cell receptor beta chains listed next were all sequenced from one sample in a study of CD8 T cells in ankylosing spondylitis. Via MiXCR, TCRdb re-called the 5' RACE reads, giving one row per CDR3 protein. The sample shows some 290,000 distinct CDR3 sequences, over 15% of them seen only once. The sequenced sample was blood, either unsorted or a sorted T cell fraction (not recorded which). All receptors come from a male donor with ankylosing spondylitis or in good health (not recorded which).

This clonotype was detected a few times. The CDR3 sequence is CASSLDRGKGQPQHF. CDR3 sequence (DNA): TGCGCCAGCAGCTTGGACAGGGGGAAAGGTCAGCCCCAGCATTTT. J is TRBJ1-5 and V is TRBV5-1, with 8 bases matching TRBD1. J lost 6 bases, V lost 0 bases, and 5 bases had no gene match. CDR1 is SGHRS and CDR2 is YFSETQ in the germline V gene. This CDR3 has 15 residues.

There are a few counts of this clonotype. The CDR3 nucleotides are TGTGCCAGCAGCGCCGGGACAGGGAACATTCAGTACTTC. This sequence encodes CASSAGTGNIQYF. This rearrangement joins TRBV7-3 to TRBJ2-4; 9 positions agree with TRBD1. Germline loops: CDR1 SGHTA, CDR2 FQGTGA. This CDR3 is 13 amino acids long. V lost 5 bases to trimming and J lost 7 bases; unmatched junction nucleotides: 3. Together with reference TRBV7-3 and TRBJ2-4, the CDR3 gives the full variable domain: GAGVSQTPSNKVTEKGKYVELRCDPISGHTALYWYRQSLGQGPEFLIYFQGTGAADDSGLPNDRFFAVRPEGSVSTLKIQRTERGDSAVYLCASSAGTGNIQYFGAGTRLSVL.

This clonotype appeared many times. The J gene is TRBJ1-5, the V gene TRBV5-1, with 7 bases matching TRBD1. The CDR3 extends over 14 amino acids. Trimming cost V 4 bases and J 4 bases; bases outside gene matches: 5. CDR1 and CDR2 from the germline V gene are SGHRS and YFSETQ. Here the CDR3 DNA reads TGCGCCAGCAGCCTCGGACAGGAGAATCAGCCCCAGCATTTT. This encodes CASSLGQENQPQHF.

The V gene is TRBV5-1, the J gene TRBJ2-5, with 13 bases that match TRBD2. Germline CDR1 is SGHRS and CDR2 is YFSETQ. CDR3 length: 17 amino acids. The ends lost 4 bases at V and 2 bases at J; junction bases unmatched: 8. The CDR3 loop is CASSGGLAGRMQETQYF. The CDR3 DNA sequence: TGCGCCAGCAGCGGGGGACTAGCGGGGAGGATGCAAGAGACCCAGTACTTC.

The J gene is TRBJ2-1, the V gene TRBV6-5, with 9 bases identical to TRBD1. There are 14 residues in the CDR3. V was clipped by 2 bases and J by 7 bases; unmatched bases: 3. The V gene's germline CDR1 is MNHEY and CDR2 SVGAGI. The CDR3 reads CASSYRQGGNEQFF. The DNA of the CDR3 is TGTGCCAGCAGTTACCGACAGGGGGGGAATGAGCAGTTCTTC.

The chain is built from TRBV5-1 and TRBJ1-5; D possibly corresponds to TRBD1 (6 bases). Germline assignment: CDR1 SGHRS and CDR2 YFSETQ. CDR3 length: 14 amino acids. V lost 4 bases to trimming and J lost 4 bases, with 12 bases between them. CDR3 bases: TGCGCCAGCAGCACCGGGACACCGAATCAGCCCCAGCATTTT. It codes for CASSTGTPNQPQHF. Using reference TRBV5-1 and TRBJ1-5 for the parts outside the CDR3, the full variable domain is KAGVTQTPRYLIKTRGQQVTLSCSPISGHRSVSWYQQTPGQGLQFLFEYFSETQRNKGNFPGRFSGRQFSNSRSEMNVSTLELGDSALYLCASSTGTPNQPQHFGDGTRLSIL.

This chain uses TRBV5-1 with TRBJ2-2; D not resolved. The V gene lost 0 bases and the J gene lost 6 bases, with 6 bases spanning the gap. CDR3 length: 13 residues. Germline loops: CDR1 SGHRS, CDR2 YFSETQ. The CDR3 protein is CASSLVSSGELFF. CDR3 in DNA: TGCGCCAGCAGCTTGGTTAGTTCCGGGGAGCTGTTTTTT.

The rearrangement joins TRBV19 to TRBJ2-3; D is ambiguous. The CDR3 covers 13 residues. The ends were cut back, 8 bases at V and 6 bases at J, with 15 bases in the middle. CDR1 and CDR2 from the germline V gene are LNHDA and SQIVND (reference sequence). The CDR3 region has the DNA TGTGCCAGTCGTGGACCCACAACGGATACGCAGTATTTT. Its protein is CASRGPTTDTQYF.

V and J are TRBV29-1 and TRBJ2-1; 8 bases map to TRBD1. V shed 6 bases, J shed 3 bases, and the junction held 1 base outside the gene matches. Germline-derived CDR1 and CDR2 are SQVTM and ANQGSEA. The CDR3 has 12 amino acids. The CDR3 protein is CSVGQGYNEQFF. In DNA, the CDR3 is TGCAGCGTCGGACAGGGCTACAATGAGCAGTTCTTC.

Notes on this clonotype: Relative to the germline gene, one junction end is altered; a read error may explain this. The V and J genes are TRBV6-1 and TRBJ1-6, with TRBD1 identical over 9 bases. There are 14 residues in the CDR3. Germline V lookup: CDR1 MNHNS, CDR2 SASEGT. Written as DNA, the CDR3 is TGTGCCGGCAGTGCCCCGACAGGGGGATCACCCCTCCACTTT. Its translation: CAGSAPTGGSPLHF.

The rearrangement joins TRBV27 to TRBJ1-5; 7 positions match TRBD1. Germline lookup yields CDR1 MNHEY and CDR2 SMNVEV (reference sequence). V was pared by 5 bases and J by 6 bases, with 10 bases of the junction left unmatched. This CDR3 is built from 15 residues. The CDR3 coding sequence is TGTGCCAGCAGTCCGACCCAGGGGGTAAGTCAGCCCCAGCATTTT. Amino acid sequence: CASSPTQGVSQPQHF.

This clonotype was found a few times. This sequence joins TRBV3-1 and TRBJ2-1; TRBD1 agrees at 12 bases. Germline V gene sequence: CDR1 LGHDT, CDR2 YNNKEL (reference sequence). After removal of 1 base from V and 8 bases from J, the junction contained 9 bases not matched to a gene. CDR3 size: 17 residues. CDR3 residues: CASSQVTGTGGFDEQFF. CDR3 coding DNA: TGTGCCAGCAGCCAAGTCACCGGGACAGGGGGCTTTGATGAGCAGTTCTTC.

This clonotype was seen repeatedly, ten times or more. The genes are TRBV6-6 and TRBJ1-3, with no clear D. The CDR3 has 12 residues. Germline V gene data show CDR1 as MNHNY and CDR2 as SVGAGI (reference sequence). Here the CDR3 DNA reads TGTGGGTCGGCGGACTCTGGAAACACCATATATTTT. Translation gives CGSADSGNTIYF.

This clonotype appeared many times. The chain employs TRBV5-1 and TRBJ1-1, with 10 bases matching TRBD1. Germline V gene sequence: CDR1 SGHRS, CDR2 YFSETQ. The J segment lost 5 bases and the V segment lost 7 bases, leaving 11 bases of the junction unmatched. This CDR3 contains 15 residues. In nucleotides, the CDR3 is TGCGCCAGCTCAAACACCGGGACAGGGGAAACTGAAGCTTTCTTT. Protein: CASSNTGTGETEAFF. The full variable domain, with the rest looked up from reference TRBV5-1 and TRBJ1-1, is KAGVTQTPRYLIKTRGQQVTLSCSPISGHRSVSWYQQTPGQGLQFLFEYFSETQRNKGNFPGRFSGRQFSNSRSEMNVSTLELGDSALYLCASSNTGTGETEAFFGQGTRLTVV.

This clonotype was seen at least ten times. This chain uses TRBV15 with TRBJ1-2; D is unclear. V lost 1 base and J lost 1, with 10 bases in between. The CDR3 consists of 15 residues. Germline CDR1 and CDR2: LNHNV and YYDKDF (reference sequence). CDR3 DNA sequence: TGTGCCACCAGCAGAGTTCCACAGCTTAACTATGGCTACACCTTC. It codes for CATSRVPQLNYGYTF.

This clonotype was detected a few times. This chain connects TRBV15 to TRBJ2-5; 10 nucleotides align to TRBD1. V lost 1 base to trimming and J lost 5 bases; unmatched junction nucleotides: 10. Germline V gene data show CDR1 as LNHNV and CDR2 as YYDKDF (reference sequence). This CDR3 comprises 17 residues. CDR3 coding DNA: TGTGCCACCAGCAGAGGCGGTCGGACAGGGGGTTTTGAGACCCAGTACTTC. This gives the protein CATSRGGRTGGFETQYF.

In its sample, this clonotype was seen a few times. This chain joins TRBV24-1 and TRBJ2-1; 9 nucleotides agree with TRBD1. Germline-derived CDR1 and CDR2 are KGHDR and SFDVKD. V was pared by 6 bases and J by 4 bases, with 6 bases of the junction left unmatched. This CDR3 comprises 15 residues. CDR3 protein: CATSRGTGMYNEQFF. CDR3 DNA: TGTGCCACCAGTCGGGGGACAGGGATGTACAATGAGCAGTTCTTC.

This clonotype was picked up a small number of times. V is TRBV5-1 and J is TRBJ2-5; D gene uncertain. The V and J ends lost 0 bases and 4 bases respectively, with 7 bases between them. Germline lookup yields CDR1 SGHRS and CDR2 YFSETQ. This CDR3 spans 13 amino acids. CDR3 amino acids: CASSLEGPETQYF. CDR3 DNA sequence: TGCGCCAGCAGCTTGGAGGGTCCAGAGACCCAGTACTTC.

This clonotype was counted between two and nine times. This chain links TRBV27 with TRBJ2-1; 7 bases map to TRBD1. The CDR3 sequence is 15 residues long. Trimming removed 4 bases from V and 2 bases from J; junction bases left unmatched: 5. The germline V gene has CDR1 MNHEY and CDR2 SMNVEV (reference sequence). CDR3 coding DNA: TGTGCCAGCAGTTCGTACCAGGGGGCCTACAATGAGCAGTTCTTC. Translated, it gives CASSSYQGAYNEQFF.

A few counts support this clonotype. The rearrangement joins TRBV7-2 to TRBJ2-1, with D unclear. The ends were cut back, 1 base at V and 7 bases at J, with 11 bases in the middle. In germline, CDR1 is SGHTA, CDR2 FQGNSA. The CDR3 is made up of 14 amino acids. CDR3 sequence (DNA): TGTGCCAGCAGCTTAGGGATTCTTACGAATGAGCAGTTCTTC. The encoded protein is CASSLGILTNEQFF.

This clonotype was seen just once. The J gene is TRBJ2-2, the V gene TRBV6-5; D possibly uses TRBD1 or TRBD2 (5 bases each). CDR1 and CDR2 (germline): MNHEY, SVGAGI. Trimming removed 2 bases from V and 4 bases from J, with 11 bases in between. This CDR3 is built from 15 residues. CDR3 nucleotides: TGTGCCAGCAGTTACATGGGGACGAGCACCGGGGAGCTGTTTTTT. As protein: CASSYMGTSTGELFF.

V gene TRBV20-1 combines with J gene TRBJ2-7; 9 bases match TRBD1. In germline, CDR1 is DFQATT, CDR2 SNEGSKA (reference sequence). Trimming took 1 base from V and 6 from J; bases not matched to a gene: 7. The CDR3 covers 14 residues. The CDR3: CSARAWDRVAEQYV. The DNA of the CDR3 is TGCAGTGCTAGAGCGTGGGACAGGGTGGCCGAGCAGTACGTC.

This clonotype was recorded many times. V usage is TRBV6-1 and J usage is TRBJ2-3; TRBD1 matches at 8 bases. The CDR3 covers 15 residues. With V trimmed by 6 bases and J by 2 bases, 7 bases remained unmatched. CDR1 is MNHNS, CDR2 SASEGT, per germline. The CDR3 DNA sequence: TGTGCCAGCAGAGTCGGACAGGGCCACACAGATACGCAGTATTTT. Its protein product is CASRVGQGHTDTQYF.

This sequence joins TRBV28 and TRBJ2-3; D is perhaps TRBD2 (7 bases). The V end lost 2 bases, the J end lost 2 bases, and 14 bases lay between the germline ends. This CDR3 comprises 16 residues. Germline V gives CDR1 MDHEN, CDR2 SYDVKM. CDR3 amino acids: CASSLAGAGTTDTQYF. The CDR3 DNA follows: TGTGCCAGCAGTTTAGCGGGGGCGGGCACCACAGATACGCAGTATTTT. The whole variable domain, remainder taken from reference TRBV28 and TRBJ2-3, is DVKVTQSSRYLVKRTGEKVFLECVQDMDHENMFWYRQDPGLGLRLIYFSYDVKMKEKGDIPEGYSVSREKKERFSLILESASTNQTSMYLCASSLAGAGTTDTQYFGPGTRLTVL.

This chain's CDR3 is CATSYGQQETQYF. The CDR3 DNA reads TGTGCCACCAGCTACGGACAGCAAGAGACCCAGTACTTC. The rearrangement joins TRBV15 to TRBJ2-5; D might be TRBD1 (6 bases). Germline V gene data show CDR1 as LNHNV and CDR2 as YYDKDF (reference sequence). V shed 5 bases and J shed 2 bases, with 9 bases lying between them. This CDR3 comprises 13 residues. Variable domain in full (rest from reference TRBV15 and TRBJ2-5): DAMVIQNPRYQVTQFGKPVTLSCSQTLNHNVMYWYQQKSSQAPKLLFHYYDKDFNNEADTPDNFQSRRPNTSFCFLDIRSPGLGDTAMYLCATSYGQQETQYFGPGTRLLVL.